This is a list of T cell receptor beta chains from one sample in a study of Tregs in tolerant kidney transplant recipients. The repertoire was sequenced with immunoSEQ multiplex PCR; TCRdb's copy has only in-frame clones and lacks some. Of about 50,000 clones listed, about 92% are singletons. The input for sequencing was CD8+ T cells from blood (PBMCs), taken 12 months after the transplant. These TCRs come from a human patient who received a combined kidney and bone marrow transplant. Some T cells may be supplied by the graft donor. Both conserved end residues are part of each CDR3. The D gene is left open where the match is weak. Part of the rows lack a size; the others show once, few, many or a class for expanded clones.

-	TRBV4-3	TRBJ2-7	-	CASSPRTASYYEQYF	TGCGCCAGCAGCCCCCGGACAGCCTCCTACTACGAGCAGTACTTC
-	TRBV6-5	TRBJ2-1	TRBD2	CASSLLAGANNEQFF	TGTGCCAGCAGTTTACTAGCGGGGGCGAACAATGAGCAGTTCTTC
-	TRBV5-6	TRBJ2-1	TRBD2	CASSLGASGYNNEQFF	TGTGCCAGCAGCTTGGGGGCTAGCGGGTACAACAATGAGCAGTTCTTC
-	TRBV6-5	TRBJ2-7	-	CASSGAGENYEQYF	TGTGCCAGCAGTGGTGCAGGGGAGAACTACGAGCAGTACTTC
-	TRBV9	TRBJ2-3	TRBD2	CASSVAKGGSITDTQYF	TGTGCCAGCAGCGTAGCTAAGGGCGGGAGCATTACAGATACGCAGTATTTT
-	TRBV10-3	TRBJ2-5	-	CAISETMAQETQYF	TGTGCCATCAGTGAGACAATGGCACAAGAGACCCAGTACTTC
-	TRBV13	TRBJ2-7	TRBD2	CASSSGTSGYEQYF	TGTGCCAGCAGCTCCGGGACTAGCGGTTACGAGCAGTACTTC
-	TRBV6-5	TRBJ2-7	-	CASSYSRGGDYYEQYF	TGTGCCAGCAGTTACTCGAGGGGGGGGGATTACTACGAGCAGTACTTC
many	TRBV5-5	TRBJ2-1	TRBD2	CASSLELAYNEQFF	TGTGCCAGCAGCTTAGAACTAGCGTACAATGAGCAGTTCTTC
-	TRBV7-9	TRBJ2-2	-	CGTGYTSPNTGELFF	TGTGGCACGGGGTACACGTCCCCGAACACCGGGGAGCTGTTTTTT
once	TRBV30	TRBJ2-2	-	CAWSGGLTGELFF	TGTGCCTGGAGTGGTGGACTCACCGGGGAGCTGTTTTTT
-	TRBV27	TRBJ2-1	-	CASSPSVSYNEQFF	TGTGCCAGCAGTCCTAGCGTCTCCTACAATGAGCAGTTCTTC
-	TRBV7-6	TRBJ2-1	-	CASSLSYFNEQFF	TGTGCCAGCAGCTTAAGTTACTTCAATGAGCAGTTCTTC
-	TRBV19	TRBJ2-7	-	CASSSVYEQYF	TGTGCCAGTAGTTCCGTCTACGAGCAGTACTTC
-	TRBV7-2	TRBJ1-2	-	CASTQPRGWGYTF	TGTGCCAGCACCCAGCCCAGGGGATGGGGCTACACCTTC
-	TRBV28	TRBJ2-7	TRBD2	CATLSGRVSSVYEQYF	TGTGCCACCCTTAGCGGGAGGGTCTCTTCCGTCTACGAGCAGTACTTC
-	TRBV28	TRBJ2-1	TRBD2	CASSPQRGPSYNEQFF	TGTGCCAGCAGTCCCCAGCGGGGACCCTCCTACAATGAGCAGTTCTTC
-	TRBV6-1	TRBJ1-2	-	CASSAPGEGYGYTF	TGTGCCAGCAGTGCCCCAGGGGAAGGCTATGGCTACACCTTC